This T cell receptor beta chain was captured by sequencing in a study of T cell responses to AZD1222 COVID-19 vaccine. General study findings and limits: Nearly half of spike-specific TCRs reportedly go after variant regions that carry no mutations. Clonal diversity was possibly underestimated, and the donors were mostly white British, with more females. Repertoire sampling was restricted to post-peak T cell response timepoints.

Germline V lookup: CDR1 LNHDA, CDR2 SQIVND (reference sequence). Deletions cut 2 bases from V and 3 bases from J, with 7 bases between. This CDR3 has 13 amino acids. This clone has just one count. Antigen specificity is unknown. Using immunoSEQ multiplex PCR, the repertoire was profiled, and TCRdb retains in-frame clones only, with some absent. The table includes roughly 160,000 clones, about 91% detected once. The chain recombines TRBV19 with TRBJ1-1; D is unclear. This TCR was sampled from an adult who received the AZD1222 COVID-19 vaccine. This specimen consisted of peripheral blood, obtained 28 days after the second AZD1222 dose. The DNA of the CDR3 is TGTGCCAGTAGTATAACCCGAGACACTGAAGCTTTCTTT. Translation: CASSITRDTEAFF.